This TCR beta chain was sequenced during a study of blood T cell repertoires in COVID-19. Across the whole study: There were acute and convalescent COVID-19 samples, and they came from the United States, Italy and Spain. PBMCs, B-cell-depleted T cells, or T cells were the source of the cDNA or gDNA that made up the material.

Patients at the Seattle site were enrolled during active infection and followed longitudinally. The CDR3 length is 14 residues. Trimming cost V 2 bases and J 2 bases; bases outside gene matches: 0. Per germline, CDR1 MNHEY and CDR2 SMNVEV (reference sequence). Per the original methods: Amplification of reference gene primers was used by the study to estimate nucleated cell counts. Clones were sequenced by immunoSEQ multiplex PCR, and TCRdb holds only the in-frame ones, with some missing. From that table come the V and J calls and clone size; the DNA was used to work out D and trimming. The sample holds fewer than 300,000 clones, around 90% seen once.

The sequence derives from a woman aged 50 to 60 with COVID-19, enrolled during active disease. The J gene is TRBJ2-7, the V gene TRBV27; 10 bases fit TRBD2. The sequenced sample consisted of peripheral blood. CDR3 loop: CASSLLAGAYEQYF. As DNA, the CDR3 is TGTGCCAGCAGTTTACTAGCGGGAGCCTACGAGCAGTACTTC.